A selection of T cell receptor beta chains follows, all from one sample in a study of T cell responses to AZD1222 COVID-19 vaccine. Method: immunoSEQ multiplex PCR; TCRdb's copy keeps in-frame clones and lacks some. The profile shows under 150,000 clones, 92% of them singletons. The sample in question was peripheral blood, obtained 28 days after the second AZD1222 dose. Receptor source: an adult who received the AZD1222 COVID-19 vaccine. Both conserved end residues are part of each CDR3. The D gene is left open where the match is weak. Expanded clones are given a class, and other clones once, few, many or no size at all.

>.|TRBJ2-6|TRBV19|.
CASSIRSGANVLTF
TGTGCCAGTAGTATAAGGTCAGGGGCCAACGTCCTGACTTTC
>.|TRBJ1-1|TRBV18|TRBD1
CASSPGQDSTLSEAFF
TGTGCCAGCTCACCCGGACAGGATTCGACACTCTCTGAAGCTTTCTTT
>.|TRBJ1-1|TRBV28|.
CATLSSPGSTEAFF
TGTGCCACCCTCAGCTCCCCCGGGAGCACTGAAGCTTTCTTT
>.|TRBJ2-1|TRBV9|TRBD2
CASSAVAGYSNEQFF
TGTGCCAGCAGCGCCGTAGCGGGGTATAGTAATGAGCAGTTCTTC
>.|TRBJ2-7|TRBV12-3/TRBV12-4|.
CASSSGGVGQYF
TGTGCCAGCAGTTCCGGGGGCGTCGGGCAGTACTTC
>.|TRBJ1-1|TRBV6-5|.
CASRGHVIARTEAFF
TGTGCCAGCAGGGGACACGTAATTGCGCGGACTGAAGCTTTCTTT
>.|TRBJ2-7|TRBV12-3/TRBV12-4|.
CASSFLGSYEQYF
TGTGCCAGCAGTTTTCTTGGCAGCTACGAGCAGTACTTC
>.|TRBJ1-4|TRBV6-1|.
CASSERIRSPTVNEKLFF
TGTGCCAGCAGTGAAAGGATTAGAAGTCCAACAGTCAATGAAAAACTGTTTTTT
>.|TRBJ1-1|TRBV15|.
CATSRVRLWDTEAFF
TGTGCCACCAGCAGAGTACGGCTCTGGGATACTGAAGCTTTCTTT
>.|TRBJ2-7|TRBV4-1|.
CASSQVWGNSYEQYF
TGCGCCAGCAGCCAAGTGTGGGGAAACTCCTACGAGCAGTACTTC
>.|TRBJ1-2|TRBV12-3/TRBV12-4|.
CASTAGQFYGYTF
TGTGCCAGCACCGCCGGACAGTTCTATGGCTACACCTTC
>.|TRBJ1-6|TRBV28|.
CATENSRGTDNSPLHF
TGTGCCACCGAAAATTCGAGGGGGACGGATAATTCACCCCTCCACTTT
>.|TRBJ2-7|TRBV12-3/TRBV12-4|.
CAVRIDNEQYF
TGTGCCGTACGTATTGACAACGAGCAGTACTTC
>once|TRBJ1-1|TRBV5-4|.
CASTHGGKTDTEAFF
TGTGCCAGCACCCATGGGGGGAAGACCGACACTGAAGCTTTCTTT
>.|TRBJ1-2|TRBV5-6|.
CASSFGAGYTF
TGTGCCAGCAGCTTTGGCGCCGGCTACACCTTC
>.|TRBJ2-3|TRBV3-1/TRBV3-2|TRBD2
CASSTSGSGTDTQYF
TGTGCCAGCAGCACTAGCGGTAGTGGGACAGATACGCAGTATTTT
>.|TRBJ1-6|TRBV7-2|TRBD1
CASSSRTGGSNSPLHF
TGTGCCAGCAGCTCCCGGACAGGGGGCAGTAATTCACCCCTCCACTTT
>.|TRBJ2-7|TRBV2|TRBD1
CASSEDRGGYEQYF
TGTGCCAGCAGTGAAGACAGGGGTGGATACGAGCAGTACTTC
>.|TRBJ1-2|TRBV30|.
CAWARDGNYGYTF
TGTGCCTGGGCCCGGGACGGTAACTATGGCTACACCTTC
>.|TRBJ2-1|TRBV27|TRBD2
CASSPRWLAGGRGSYNEQFF
TGTGCCAGCAGTCCCCGGTGGCTAGCGGGGGGTCGGGGTTCCTACAATGAGCAGTTCTTC
>.|TRBJ1-1|TRBV18|.
CASSPISLNTEAFF
TGTGCCAGCTCACCAATCAGTCTGAACACTGAAGCTTTCTTT
>.|TRBJ1-5|TRBV7-2|TRBD1
CASSTQTGGHQPQHF
TGTGCCAGCAGCACCCAAACAGGGGGCCATCAGCCCCAGCATTTT
>.|TRBJ2-2|TRBV30|.
CAWSFRSTGELFF
TGTGCCTGGAGTTTTCGGAGCACCGGGGAGCTGTTTTTT
>once|TRBJ2-3|TRBV15|.
CATNHGGTTDTQYF
TGTGCCACTAACCACGGTGGGACCACAGATACGCAGTATTTT
>.|TRBJ2-7|TRBV7-9|TRBD2
CASREGPRGYEQYF
TGTGCCTCCAGGGAGGGGCCGCGAGGCTACGAGCAGTACTTC
>once|TRBJ2-1|TRBV28|TRBD2
CASSRSSGRSSYNEQFF
TGTGCCAGCAGTCGATCTAGCGGGAGGAGCTCCTACAATGAGCAGTTCTTC
>.|TRBJ2-4|TRBV5-1|TRBD2
CASSLVVSGRPLAKNIQYF
TGCGCCAGCAGCTTGGTTGTTAGCGGGAGGCCCCTAGCCAAAAACATTCAGTACTTC
>.|TRBJ1-3|TRBV15|.
CATSRIVGSSGNTIYF
TGTGCCACCAGCAGAATTGTGGGCAGCTCTGGAAACACCATATATTTT